These 13 T cell receptor beta chains were sequenced from one sample in a study of beta chain features in type 1 diabetes. Whole-study results and caveats: Type 1 diabetes patients had TCRB CDR3s that were shorter (moderately but significantly so) in all four CD4+ subsets.

All of the isolated RNA was reverse transcribed, so expressed TCRB transcripts were sequenced. Libraries were prepared by immunoSEQ multiplex PCR; TCRdb keeps only in-frame clonotypes and omits some of them. The table records 500,000 to 850,000 clones, over 12% of them present only once. No antigen has been assigned to these receptors. Sequenced sample: naive CD4+ T cells from blood. These receptors were collected from a man aged 18 to 29 with type 1 diabetes.

This clone was counted between two and nine times. The rearrangement links TRBV20-1 to TRBJ2-2; maybe TRBD1 (6 bases). The CDR3 has 11 residues. Per the germline V gene, CDR1 is DFQATT and CDR2 is SNEGSKA (reference sequence). In DNA, the CDR3 is TGCAGCATTACAGGGACCGGGGAGCTGTTTTTT. It yields the protein CSITGTGELFF.

The rearrangement links TRBV10-3 to TRBJ2-5; the D gene is possibly TRBD1 (6 bases). Germline CDR1 ENHRY, CDR2 SYGVKD. This CDR3 has 17 residues. V was clipped by 3 bases and J by 5 bases, with 22 bases between them. CDR3 sequence reads: CAISDGQPLTLWETQYF. The CDR3 DNA follows: TGTGCCATCAGTGATGGACAGCCTCTAACCTTGTGGGAGACCCAGTACTTC.

Only a few counts were recorded for this clone. The chain couples TRBV5-1 to TRBJ2-1, with TRBD1 matching 9 bases. This CDR3 comprises 19 residues. With 0 bases clipped from V and 0 bases from J, the junction kept 10 bases outside the gene matches. Germline assignment: CDR1 SGHRS and CDR2 YFSETQ. CDR3 protein: CASSLEGTGLQSSYNEQFF. DNA for the CDR3: TGCGCCAGCAGCTTGGAGGGGACAGGGTTACAGAGCTCCTACAATGAGCAGTTCTTC.

This clone turned up a few times. The chain couples TRBV6-1 to TRBJ1-5; TRBD1 aligns across 7 bases. Germline assignment: CDR1 MNHNS and CDR2 SASEGT. The CDR3 is 14 residues long. V was pared by 7 bases and J by 5 bases, with 8 bases of the junction left unmatched. This CDR3 is CASTKGGYDQPQHF. The CDR3 DNA reads TGTGCCAGCACGAAAGGGGGCTATGATCAGCCCCAGCATTTT.

This clone was detected a few times. The chain couples TRBV29-1 to TRBJ2-3, with unresolved D. The CDR3 is made up of 12 amino acids. Germline CDR1 SQVTM, CDR2 ANQGSEA. V dropped 1 base and J dropped 10 bases, with 12 bases sitting between them. The CDR3 is CSVEARLSAQYF. The CDR3 bases are TGCAGCGTTGAAGCCCGTTTGAGCGCGCAGTATTTT.

This clone was detected a few times. The chain uses TRBV4-2 and TRBJ2-1, with 8 bases aligning to TRBD2. Looked up from germline, CDR1 is LGHNA and CDR2 is YNFKEQ. The junction had 28 bases not matched to a gene; V was cut back by 4 bases and J by 14 bases. This CDR3 has 19 amino acids. CDR3 amino acids: CASSLSFSGSGIYSREEFF. DNA of the CDR3: TGTGCCAGCAGCCTGAGTTTTAGCGGTAGCGGGATATATTCCCGGGAGGAGTTCTTC.

The chain has TRBV4-3 and TRBJ1-2, with D possibly TRBD1 on 6 matching bases. V shed 1 base and J shed 4 bases, with 13 bases lying between them. Germline CDR1 is LGHNA and CDR2 is YSLEER. The CDR3 is 15 residues long. The CDR3 is CASSQAAEQGYGYTF. The CDR3 DNA follows: TGCGCCAGCAGCCAAGCCGCAGAACAGGGCTATGGCTACACCTTC.

This clone was detected only a few times. The chain uses TRBV9 and TRBJ2-3; D is undetermined. The V gene's germline CDR1 is SGDLS and CDR2 YYNGEE. This CDR3 region has 15 residues. V lost 2 bases to trimming and J lost 4 bases, with 14 bases between them. The DNA for the CDR3 is TGTGCCAGCAGCGTTCAACCCCGGGTGCCAGATACGCAGTATTTT. It translates to CASSVQPRVPDTQYF.

The chain links TRBV4-1 to TRBJ2-5; TRBD2 is a possible D gene (6 bases). The CDR3 length is 16 residues. CDR1 is MGHRA and CDR2 is YSYEKL in the germline V gene. The V end lost 4 bases, the J end lost 0 bases, and 15 bases lay between the germline ends. DNA of the CDR3: TGCGCCAGCAGCCTAAACCGGCGGGAACACCAAGAGACCCAGTACTTC. This codes for CASSLNRREHQETQYF.

This clone was seen more than once but under ten times. This chain links TRBV7-9 with TRBJ2-5; TRBD1 matches at 9 bases. J was trimmed by 10 bases and V by 1 base; bases with no gene match: 10. The germline gives CDR1 SEHNR, CDR2 FQNEAQ (reference sequence). The CDR3 is made up of 15 amino acids. The CDR3 reads CASSLDGTGPRVQYF. CDR3 DNA sequence: TGTGCCAGCAGCTTAGATGGGACAGGGCCCCGGGTCCAGTACTTC.

In this sample, this clone turned up a few times. The V call is TRBV28, the J call TRBJ2-1; 7 bases line up with TRBD1. The CDR3 is 15 amino acids. The V segment lost 6 bases and the J segment 3 bases; nucleotides outside the gene matches: 8. Germline V gives CDR1 MDHEN, CDR2 SYDVKM. The CDR3 region is CASSRIGQDYNEQFF. CDR3 nucleotide sequence: TGTGCCAGCAGCCGAATAGGACAGGACTACAATGAGCAGTTCTTC. The variable domain in full, completed from reference TRBV28 and TRBJ2-1, reads DVKVTQSSRYLVKRTGEKVFLECVQDMDHENMFWYRQDPGLGLRLIYFSYDVKMKEKGDIPEGYSVSREKKERFSLILESASTNQTSMYLCASSRIGQDYNEQFFGPGTRLTVL.

As concerns this clone: This specimen includes other DNA sequences encoding the same CDR3. The genes are TRBV30 and TRBJ1-1; a weak D match, TRBD1 (6 bases). Deletions cut 0 bases from V and 0 bases from J, with 17 bases between. Looked up from germline, CDR1 is GTSNPN and CDR2 is SVGIG (reference sequence). The CDR3 covers 17 residues. The CDR3 loop reads CAWSVARGVKMNTEAFF. In nucleotides, the CDR3 is TGTGCCTGGAGTGTAGCTAGGGGGGTAAAAATGAACACTGAAGCTTTCTTT.

V usage is TRBV10-3 and J usage is TRBJ2-7; weak D call: TRBD2 (5 bases). Trimming removed 6 bases from V and 6 bases from J, with 15 bases in between. CDR1 and CDR2 from the germline V gene are ENHRY and SYGVKD. There are 13 residues in the CDR3. This CDR3 reads CAIRPGVGSEQYF. CDR3 nucleotides: TGTGCCATCAGACCCGGGGTGGGAAGCGAGCAGTACTTC.